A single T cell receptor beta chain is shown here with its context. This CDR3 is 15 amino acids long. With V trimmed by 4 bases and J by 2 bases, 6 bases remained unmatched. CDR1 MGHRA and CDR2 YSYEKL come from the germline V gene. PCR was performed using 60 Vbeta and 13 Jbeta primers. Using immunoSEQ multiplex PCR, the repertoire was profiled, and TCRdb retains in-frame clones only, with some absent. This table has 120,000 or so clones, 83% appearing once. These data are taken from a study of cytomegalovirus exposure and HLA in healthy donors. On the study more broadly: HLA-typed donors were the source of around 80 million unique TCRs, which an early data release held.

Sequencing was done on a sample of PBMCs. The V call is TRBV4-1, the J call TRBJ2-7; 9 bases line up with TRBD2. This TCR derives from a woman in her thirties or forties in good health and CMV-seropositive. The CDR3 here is CASSRLAEKAYEQYF. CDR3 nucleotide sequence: TGCGCCAGCAGCCGACTAGCGGAGAAGGCCTACGAGCAGTACTTC.